The present TCR beta chain was sequenced within a study of cytomegalovirus exposure and HLA in healthy donors. General study points: Generally TCR sequences proved uncommon, though certain public TCRs appeared in numerous donors. In a later analysis, a genetic analysis reported fewer productive-TCR N-insertions in an Asian-associated ancestry cluster than the cohort average.

Comment on this clone: Its antigen is still unknown.

The PCR used 60 Vbeta and 13 Jbeta primers. Using immunoSEQ multiplex PCR, the repertoire was profiled, and TCRdb retains in-frame clones only, with some absent. The profile shows around 120,000 clones, roughly four fifths of them singletons. V was pared by 6 bases and J by 14 bases, with 16 bases between. This CDR3 comprises 12 residues. In germline, CDR1 is MDHEN, CDR2 SYDVKM. This receptor was taken from a male donor in good health and CMV-seropositive. The chain carries TRBV28 and TRBJ1-4; no definite D call. Sequencing was carried out using PBMCs. Here the CDR3 reads CASRLPEGKLFF. The CDR3 nucleotides read TGTGCCAGCAGATTACCGGAGGGAAAGCTGTTTTTT.